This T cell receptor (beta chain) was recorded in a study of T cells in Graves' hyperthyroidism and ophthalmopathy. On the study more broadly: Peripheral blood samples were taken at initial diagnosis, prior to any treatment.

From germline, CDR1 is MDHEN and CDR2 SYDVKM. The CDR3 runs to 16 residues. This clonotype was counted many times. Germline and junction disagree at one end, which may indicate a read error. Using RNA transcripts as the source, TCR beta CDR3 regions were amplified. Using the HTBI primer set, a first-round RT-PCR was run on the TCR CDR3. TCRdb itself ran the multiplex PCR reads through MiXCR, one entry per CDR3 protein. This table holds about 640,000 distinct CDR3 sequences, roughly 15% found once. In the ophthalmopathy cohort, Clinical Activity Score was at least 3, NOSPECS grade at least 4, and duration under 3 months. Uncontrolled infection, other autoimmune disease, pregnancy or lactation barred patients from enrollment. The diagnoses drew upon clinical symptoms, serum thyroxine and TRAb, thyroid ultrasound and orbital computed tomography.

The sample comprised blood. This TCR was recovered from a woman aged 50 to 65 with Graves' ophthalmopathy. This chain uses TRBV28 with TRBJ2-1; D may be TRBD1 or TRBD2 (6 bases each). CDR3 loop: CASSTPGGPSSNEQFF. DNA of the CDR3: TGTGCCAGCAGTACACCTGGGGGGCCATCCTCCAATGAGCAGTTCTTC.